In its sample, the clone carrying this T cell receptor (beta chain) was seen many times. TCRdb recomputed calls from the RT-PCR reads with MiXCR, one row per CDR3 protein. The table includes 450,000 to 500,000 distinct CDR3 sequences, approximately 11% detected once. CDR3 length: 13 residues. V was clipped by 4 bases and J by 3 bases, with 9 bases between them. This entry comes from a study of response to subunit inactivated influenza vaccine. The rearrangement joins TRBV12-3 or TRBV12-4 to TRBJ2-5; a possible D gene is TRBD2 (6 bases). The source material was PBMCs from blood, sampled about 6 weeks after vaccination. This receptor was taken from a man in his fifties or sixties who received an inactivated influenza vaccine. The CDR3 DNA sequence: TGTGCCAGCAGTTGGTCGGGGGAAGAGACCCAGTACTTC. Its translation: CASSWSGEETQYF.